This TCR beta chain was obtained from a study of response to subunit inactivated influenza vaccine. TCRdb independently ran MiXCR on the RT-PCR reads; one entry per CDR3 protein. The sample lists a few hundred thousand distinct CDR3 sequences, 13% to 15% occurring once. The study, taken as a whole, reports: Authors suggested few new T cells are recruited by each seasonal influenza vaccination.

Comments on this clonotype: Its antigen is undetermined.

The J segment lost 3 bases and the V segment lost 5 bases, leaving 7 bases of the junction unmatched. This CDR3 is built from 14 residues. The germline CDR1 and CDR2 sequences are DFQATT and SNEGSKA (reference sequence). This material consisted of PBMCs from blood, taken approximately 13 days after vaccination. The clonotype originates from a man aged 45-65 years who received an inactivated influenza vaccine. The chain carries TRBV20-1 and TRBJ2-1; TRBD1 matches 7 bases. CDR3 protein: CSASPGQLYNEQFF. CDR3 bases: TGCAGTGCTTCCCCGGGACAGCTCTACAATGAGCAGTTCTTC.